These 29 T cell receptor beta chains came from one sample sequenced in a study of OX40 agonist ivuxolimab in advanced cancers. Libraries were prepared by immunoSEQ multiplex PCR; TCRdb keeps only in-frame clonotypes and omits some of them. The sample lists some 140,000 clones; more than 85% were seen once. Sample: CD4+ or CD8+ T cells sorted from blood, taken in a trial of the OX40 agonist ivuxolimab. These receptors were taken from an adult with an advanced solid tumor such as melanoma, head and neck, liver or kidney cancer.

The table lists this clone with a count of one. The V and J genes are TRBV5-4 and TRBJ1-2, with a weak D call TRBD1 (5 bases). The CDR3 covers 15 residues. V gave up 1 base and J gave up 4 bases, with 14 bases separating them. Germline CDR1 reads SGHNT; CDR2 reads YYREEE (reference sequence). Here the CDR3 reads CASSLTMRQSYGYTF. As DNA, the CDR3 is TGTGCCAGCAGCTTGACAATGAGACAGAGCTATGGCTACACCTTC.

The chain employs TRBV28 and TRBJ1-6, with D maybe TRBD1 (6 bases). V gave up 7 bases and J gave up 7 bases, with 17 bases separating them. From germline, CDR1 is MDHEN and CDR2 SYDVKM. The CDR3 loop spans 15 amino acids. CDR3 nucleotides: TGTGCCAGCAAACTCGGGACACAGAAAAATTCACCCCTCCACTTT. Residues: CASKLGTQKNSPLHF. The whole variable domain, filled in from reference TRBV28 and TRBJ1-6, reads DVKVTQSSRYLVKRTGEKVFLECVQDMDHENMFWYRQDPGLGLRLIYFSYDVKMKEKGDIPEGYSVSREKKERFSLILESASTNQTSMYLCASKLGTQKNSPLHFGNGTRLTVT.

The chain joins TRBV11-2 to TRBJ1-3; D is perhaps TRBD1 (6 bases). Trimming pared 5 bases from V and 2 bases from J, leaving 13 bases between. The CDR3 sequence is 15 residues long. Germline values: CDR1 SGHAT, CDR2 FQNNGV. The CDR3 loop is CASSATGLTGNTIYF. Here the CDR3 DNA reads TGTGCCAGCAGCGCGACAGGTCTCACTGGAAACACCATATATTTT. Complete variable domain (other parts from reference TRBV11-2 and TRBJ1-3): EAGVAQSPRYKIIEKRQSVAFWCNPISGHATLYWYQQILGQGPKLLIQFQNNGVVDDSQLPKDRFSAERLKGVDSTLKIQPAKLEDSAVYLCASSATGLTGNTIYFGEGSWLTVV.

This clone was detected only once. The rearrangement uses TRBV19 and TRBJ2-7; TRBD2 matches at 15 bases. J gave up 5 bases and V 7 bases, and 12 bases lay outside the gene matches. The CDR3 is 17 amino acids. Germline assignment: CDR1 LNHDA and CDR2 SQIVND (reference sequence). The CDR3 DNA sequence: TGTGCCAGTATTGCTGGGACTAGCGGGAGGAGAATCAACGAGCAGTACTTC. This translates into CASIAGTSGRRINEQYF. The full variable domain, rest sourced from reference TRBV19 and TRBJ2-7, is DGGITQSPKYLFRKEGQNVTLSCEQNLNHDAMYWYRQDPGQGLRLIYYSQIVNDFQKGDIAEGYSVSREKKESFPLTVTSAQKNPTAFYLCASIAGTSGRRINEQYFGPGTRLTVT.

This chain connects TRBV6-5 to TRBJ1-1; unclear D gene. The ends were cut back, 7 bases at V and 0 bases at J, with 9 bases in the middle. The germline CDR1 and CDR2 sequences are MNHEY and SVGAGI. The CDR3 runs to 13 residues. In nucleotides, the CDR3 is TGTGCCAGCACACCCCACATGAACACTGAAGCTTTCTTT. It specifies CASTPHMNTEAFF.

This clone was detected once. The chain is built from TRBV10-3 and TRBJ2-7, with 10 bases matching TRBD1. Germline CDR1 reads ENHRY; CDR2 reads SYGVKD. V shed 0 bases and J 2 bases; nucleotides not matched to a gene: 10. The CDR3 has 18 amino acids. The CDR3 region is CAISESRARGTGAYEQYF. CDR3 DNA sequence: TGTGCCATCAGTGAGTCTCGGGCTCGGGGGACAGGGGCCTACGAGCAGTACTTC.

For this clone: Germline and junction disagree at one end, which may indicate a read error. The chain employs TRBV10-3 and TRBJ1-2, with TRBD1 matching 7 bases. This CDR3 is 15 amino acids long. Per germline, CDR1 ENHRY and CDR2 SYGVKD. For the CDR3, the DNA is TGTGCCGTCAGTGAGTCGGGACAGTTATCGGGTGGCTACACCTTC. This gives the protein CAVSESGQLSGGYTF.

The V gene is TRBV4-1, the J gene TRBJ1-1; TRBD1 is a possible D gene (5 bases). The germline V gene has CDR1 MGHRA and CDR2 YSYEKL. This CDR3 region has 17 residues. Trimming removed 1 base at V and 1 base at J, with 16 bases between. Here the CDR3 reads CASSQGGVTDKNTEAFF. The DNA of the CDR3 is TGCGCCAGCAGCCAAGGGGGAGTGACAGACAAGAACACTGAAGCTTTCTTT.

V and J are TRBV27 and TRBJ2-1; possible D gene TRBD1, 6 bases. Germline CDR1 and CDR2: MNHEY and SMNVEV (reference sequence). V was clipped by 5 bases and J by 1 base, with 18 bases between them. The CDR3 sequence is 17 residues long. The CDR3 DNA sequence: TGTGCCAGCAGTATCCCAAGAGGGGGTGGTTCCTACAATGAGCAGTTCTTC. Its translation: CASSIPRGGGSYNEQFF.

In its sample, this clone was seen once. V gene TRBV5-1 combines with J gene TRBJ2-3; maybe TRBD2 (6 bases). In germline, CDR1 is SGHRS, CDR2 YFSETQ. V was trimmed by 0 bases and J by 0 bases, leaving 11 bases between them. The CDR3 runs to 16 residues. The CDR3 loop is CASSLARGISTDTQYF. The CDR3 nucleotides read TGCGCCAGCAGCTTGGCGCGGGGCATTAGCACAGATACGCAGTATTTT.

This chain links TRBV20-1 with TRBJ1-1; no definite D call. Germline assignment: CDR1 DFQATT and CDR2 SNEGSKA (reference sequence). V was trimmed by 5 bases and J by 1 base, leaving 5 bases between them. The CDR3 has 11 residues. The CDR3 DNA is TGCAGTGCTCGGGGGAACACTGAAGCTTTCTTT. Residues: CSARGNTEAFF.

The chain is built from TRBV5-4 and TRBJ2-1; D remains unclear. The CDR3 length is 13 residues. Trimming stripped 3 bases from V and 4 bases from J, with 8 bases between. In germline, CDR1 is SGHNT, CDR2 YYREEE (reference sequence). CDR3 nucleotides: TGTGCCAGCAGCTCGAATGGGTACAATGAGCAGTTCTTC. Its protein is CASSSNGYNEQFF.

The chain carries TRBV6-6 and TRBJ1-2, with D perhaps matching TRBD1 (6 bases). The CDR3 totals 15 residues. Germline CDR1 MNHNY, CDR2 SVGAGI (reference sequence). Trimming left V 5 bases short and J 3 bases short, with 16 bases between. CDR3 in amino acids: CASSITTGLYYGYTF. The CDR3 coding sequence is TGTGCCAGCAGTATTACGACAGGACTATACTATGGCTACACCTTC.

The chain joins TRBV29-1 to TRBJ1-2; D unresolved. V dropped 3 bases and J dropped 4 bases, with 15 bases sitting between them. This CDR3 region has 14 residues. Germline lookup yields CDR1 SQVTM and CDR2 ANQGSEA. The CDR3 loop reads CSVDGTLVTYGYTF. The CDR3 DNA is TGCAGCGTTGACGGCACCCTAGTGACCTATGGCTACACCTTC.

This chain links TRBV7-2 with TRBJ1-6; D might be TRBD1 (5 bases). V lost 1 base and J 0 bases, leaving 16 bases between the germline ends. This CDR3 contains 19 residues. Germline V lookup: CDR1 SGHTA, CDR2 FQGNSA. CDR3 DNA sequence: TGTGCCAGCAGCTTAGTAAGGGGCCTACCTAGCTCCTATAATTCACCCCTCCACTTT. This encodes CASSLVRGLPSSYNSPLHF.

This chain joins TRBV27 and TRBJ2-7, with D possibly matching TRBD2 (6 bases). The CDR3 totals 14 residues. Deletions cut 7 bases from V and 6 bases from J, with 19 bases between. CDR1 is MNHEY, CDR2 SMNVEV, per germline (reference sequence). As DNA, the CDR3 is TGTGCCAGCACTCGGAGCCCCGCCGGGGGCGAGCAGTACTTC. Residues: CASTRSPAGGEQYF.

The J gene is TRBJ1-1, the V gene TRBV19, with 9 bases identical to TRBD1. From germline, CDR1 is LNHDA and CDR2 SQIVND (reference sequence). Trimming at V came to 3 bases and at J to 3 bases, leaving 5 bases not matched to a gene. The CDR3 contains 15 residues. DNA for the CDR3: TGTGCCAGTAGTATGGGGACAGGGCGGTACACTGAAGCTTTCTTT. Its protein is CASSMGTGRYTEAFF.

The V gene is TRBV7-8, the J gene TRBJ2-3; D might be TRBD1 (6 bases). CDR3 length: 17 amino acids. Germline loops: CDR1 SGHVS, CDR2 FQNEAQ. The V end was cut by 1 base, the J end by 2 bases, with 16 bases between. CDR3 DNA sequence: TGTGCCAGCAGCTTAGAATTAGGGGGTAGGGCCACAGATACGCAGTATTTT. It is translated as CASSLELGGRATDTQYF.

The rearrangement uses TRBV11-3 and TRBJ1-4, with TRBD1 identical over 8 bases. J lost 0 bases, V lost 5 bases, and 17 bases had no gene match. CDR3 size: 20 residues. Germline V gives CDR1 SGHNT, CDR2 YENEEA. CDR3 loop: CASSAPSWTGQLATNEKLFF. DNA for the CDR3: TGTGCCAGCAGCGCACCGAGTTGGACAGGGCAACTTGCAACTAATGAAAAACTGTTTTTT.

The V and J genes are TRBV7-2 and TRBJ1-1; 7 nucleotides line up with TRBD1. The CDR3 loop spans 14 amino acids. CDR1 is SGHTA and CDR2 is FQGNSA in the germline V gene. V trimming: 4 bases; J trimming: 4 bases; junction bases outside the gene matches: 6. Here the CDR3 DNA reads TGTGCCAGCAGCTCACAGGGGCCCGTCACTGAAGCTTTCTTT. Protein: CASSSQGPVTEAFF.

The V gene is TRBV4-3, the J gene TRBJ2-1; tentative D call: TRBD2 (6 bases). The CDR3 has 16 amino acids. From germline, CDR1 is LGHNA and CDR2 YSLEER. V was shortened by 1 base and J by 4 bases, with 14 bases between the two germline ends. CDR3 sequence (DNA): TGCGCCAGCAGCCAAGGGGGCGGGGAGCGGTACAATGAGCAGTTCTTC. Protein: CASSQGGGERYNEQFF.

This clone appeared a single time. The genes are TRBV2 and TRBJ1-1; D is uncertain. The germline gives CDR1 SNHLY, CDR2 FYNNEI. Trimming cost V 1 base and J 11 bases, with 8 bases left between them. The CDR3 runs to 11 residues. This CDR3 reads CASSEDIAAFF. DNA for the CDR3: TGTGCCAGCAGTGAAGACATAGCGGCTTTCTTT.

This chain uses TRBV19 with TRBJ2-6, with unresolved D. Trimming took 5 bases from V and 1 from J, leaving 15 bases between them. The germline V gene encodes CDR1 LNHDA and CDR2 SQIVND (reference sequence). The CDR3 is 17 amino acids. DNA of the CDR3: TGTGCCAGTAGTTTAAGGGCCCGAGTGTCTGGGGCCAACGTCCTGACTTTC. Translation gives CASSLRARVSGANVLTF.

The gene calls are TRBV5-4 and TRBJ1-4; the match to TRBD1 covers 7 bases. This CDR3 is built from 16 residues. With V trimmed by 4 bases and J by 4 bases, 10 bases remained unmatched. CDR1 and CDR2 from the germline V gene are SGHNT and YYREEE (reference sequence). The CDR3 coding sequence is TGTGCCAGCAGCCAAGATGGGACAGCGAGTAATGAAAAACTGTTTTTT. This gives the protein CASSQDGTASNEKLFF.

The CDR3 here is CASSTTGHSYEQYF. As DNA, the CDR3 is TGTGCCAGCAGTACGACAGGTCACTCCTACGAGCAGTACTTC. The chain combines TRBV6-6 with TRBJ2-7; perhaps TRBD1 as D (6 bases). Looked up from germline, CDR1 is MNHNY and CDR2 is SVGAGI (reference sequence). This CDR3 comprises 14 residues. The V end lost 5 bases, the J end lost 0 bases, and 11 bases lay between the germline ends.

This chain links TRBV19 with TRBJ1-3, with D unclear. The CDR3 is 15 residues long. From germline, CDR1 is LNHDA and CDR2 SQIVND (reference sequence). V shed 9 bases and J shed 0 bases, with 15 bases lying between them. For the CDR3, the DNA is TGTGCCAGCCACCCCGGGCAGCACTCTGGAAACACCATATATTTT. It is translated as CASHPGQHSGNTIYF.

V usage is TRBV7-8 and J usage is TRBJ2-7, with a possible D match to TRBD1 (5 bases). CDR3 size: 16 residues. Germline V gene sequence: CDR1 SGHVS, CDR2 FQNEAQ. V lost 5 bases and J 0 bases, leaving 17 bases between the germline ends. This CDR3 is CASSPPRQGSSYEQYF. The DNA of the CDR3 is TGTGCCAGCAGCCCACCCCGGCAGGGTAGCTCCTACGAGCAGTACTTC.

The chain couples TRBV7-3 to TRBJ2-1; 8 bases fit TRBD1. After removal of 0 bases from V and 7 bases from J, the junction contained 14 bases not matched to a gene. The CDR3 is made up of 18 amino acids. From germline, CDR1 is SGHTA and CDR2 FQGTGA. The CDR3 bases are TGTGCCAGCAGCTTAACGTTAAGTGGAGACAGGGGTGTAAATGAGCAGTTCTTC. This gives the protein CASSLTLSGDRGVNEQFF.

This chain uses TRBV6-6 with TRBJ2-3; D unresolved. The CDR3 covers 11 residues. Trimming removed 8 bases at V and 2 bases at J, with 5 bases between. CDR1 MNHNY and CDR2 SVGAGI come from the germline V gene (reference sequence). The CDR3 sequence: CASGVTDTQYF. CDR3 bases: TGTGCCAGCGGGGTCACAGATACGCAGTATTTT.